This TCR beta chain was captured in a study of blood T cell repertoires in COVID-19. As for the study in general: Acute-phase and convalescent COVID-19 samples originated in the United States, Italy and Spain. Sources were T cells, B-cell-depleted T cells, or PBMCs; the material itself was cDNA or gDNA.

The CDR3 length is 12 residues. The germline V and J ends were trimmed by 2 bases and 8 bases, with 7 bases remaining between them. Germline V lookup: CDR1 MNHNS, CDR2 SASEGT. In the study's own analysis: Estimation of nucleated cell counts was performed using reference gene primer amplification. The assay was immunoSEQ multiplex PCR, and TCRdb's table has in-frame clones only and misses some. The DNA gave D and trimming, while V, J and clone size come from that table. Of approximately 200,000 clones listed, about nine tenths are singletons. This receptor was obtained from a woman aged 55-69 years with acute or convalescent COVID-19. This chain uses TRBV6-1 with TRBJ2-4, with D maybe TRBD2 (5 bases). Sequencing was performed on peripheral blood. The CDR3 bases are TGTGCCAGCAGTGAACGGGGTTACATTCAGTACTTC. This gives the protein CASSERGYIQYF.